This T cell receptor beta chain was recovered during a study of T cells after yellow fever vaccination. Study-wide points: Some clonotypes were seen in both the CD4 and the CD8 compartments. These made up a small share and likely arose from convergent recombination.

The authors made TCR cDNA by 5'RACE template switching, adding a universal primer site and UMIs. TCRdb fed the 5' RACE reads into MiXCR, producing one record per CDR3 protein. Counted here are just under 600,000 distinct CDR3 sequences, about 13% occurring once; the ten biggest clones make up roughly an eighth. Concerning this clonotype itself: The antigen remains unidentified.

This TCR was sampled from a man aged 25 to 45 who received the YFV17D yellow fever vaccine. The sample was PBMCs, taken on the day of the yellow fever booster vaccination.

CDR3 in DNA: TGTGCCAGCACCAACAGGGGGCGTTATACGCAGTATTTT. Translation: CASTNRGRYTQYF. The chain combines TRBV12-3 or TRBV12-4 with TRBJ2-3, with 9 bases that match TRBD1. The CDR3 is 13 amino acids. Trimming at V came to 7 bases and at J to 7 bases, leaving 6 bases not matched to a gene.